The TCR beta chain under discussion was sequenced for a study of cytomegalovirus exposure and HLA in healthy donors. Study-level information: Samples from HLA-typed donors yielded approximately 80 million unique TCRs in an early data release. Broader study findings: It was assumed in the presence/absence analyses that sequencing depth was roughly uniform across donors.

It was with 60 Vbeta and 13 Jbeta primers that the PCR ran. The method was immunoSEQ multiplex PCR; TCRdb's version includes in-frame clones alone and lacks a portion of them. Here the sample spans about 120,000 clones, about 71% being singletons. On this clone: Its antigen remains unidentified.

V lost 10 bases, J lost 6 bases, and 13 bases lay in between. CDR1 and CDR2 (germline): MNHEY, SVGAGI. The CDR3 has 12 amino acids. Material: PBMCs. The genes are TRBV6-5 and TRBJ2-1; perhaps TRBD1 as D (6 bases). The clonotype originates from a woman in her 50s in good health and CMV-seronegative. The CDR3 spells CATGYRVNEQFF. In DNA form, the CDR3 reads TGTGCCACCGGGTACAGGGTCAATGAGCAGTTCTTC.